The present entry profiles one T cell receptor (beta chain) with its context. Its specificity is unknown. This same CDR3 is encoded by further DNA sequences in the sample. The source of the sample is a study of OX40 agonist ivuxolimab in advanced cancers. On the study more broadly: Treatment of patients was with ivuxolimab, an agonistic anti-OX40 (CD134) antibody. General study results and limits: What antigens the expanded peripheral T cells recognized was never established.

The method was immunoSEQ multiplex PCR; TCRdb's version includes in-frame clones alone and lacks a portion of them. The sample contains nearly 80,000 clones, roughly 94% of which appear only once. Per the germline V gene, CDR1 is MNHEY and CDR2 is SMNVEV (reference sequence). Trimming cost V 3 bases and J 0 bases, with 5 bases left between them. CDR3 length: 13 amino acids. The TCR comes from an adult with an advanced solid tumor such as melanoma, head and neck, liver or kidney cancer. V usage is TRBV27 and J usage is TRBJ1-1; maybe TRBD1 (5 bases). The sample consisted of CD4+ or CD8+ T cells sorted from blood, taken in a trial of the OX40 agonist ivuxolimab. CDR3: CASSLGLNTEAFF. The CDR3 nucleotides read TGTGCCAGCAGTTTGGGGCTGAACACTGAAGCTTTCTTT.